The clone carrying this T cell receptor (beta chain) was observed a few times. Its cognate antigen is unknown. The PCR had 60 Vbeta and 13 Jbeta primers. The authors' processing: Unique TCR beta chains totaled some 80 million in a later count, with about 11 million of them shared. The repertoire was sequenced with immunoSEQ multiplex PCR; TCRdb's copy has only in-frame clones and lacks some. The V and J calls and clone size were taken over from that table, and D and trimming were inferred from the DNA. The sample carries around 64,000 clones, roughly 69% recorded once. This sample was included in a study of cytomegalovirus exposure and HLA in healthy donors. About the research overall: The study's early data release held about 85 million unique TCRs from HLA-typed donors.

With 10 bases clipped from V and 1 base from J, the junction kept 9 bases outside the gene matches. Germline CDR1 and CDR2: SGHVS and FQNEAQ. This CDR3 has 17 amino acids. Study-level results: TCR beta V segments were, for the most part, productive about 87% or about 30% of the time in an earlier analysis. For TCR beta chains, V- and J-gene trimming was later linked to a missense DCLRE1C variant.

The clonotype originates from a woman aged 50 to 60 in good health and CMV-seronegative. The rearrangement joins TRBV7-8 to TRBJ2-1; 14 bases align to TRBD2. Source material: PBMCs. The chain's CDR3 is CATRLAGGPGSYNEQFF. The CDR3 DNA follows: TGTGCCACCAGACTAGCGGGGGGGCCGGGATCCTACAATGAGCAGTTCTTC.